The rows below give T cell receptor beta chains drawn from one sample of a study of control samples from healthy donors and cancer patients. Some clones are missing from TCRdb's copy, which holds only in-frame ones; the method was immunoSEQ multiplex PCR. Of under 150,000 clones detected, 85% to 95% appear once; the ten largest clones hold 3.5% to 4%. Sequencing was carried out using blood. These receptors came from a man aged 25-45 years in good health. CDR3s include the opening cysteine and the closing phenylalanine or tryptophan. The order of the fields is J gene, D gene, V gene, clone size, CDR3 protein, CDR3 DNA. A D gene is named only where the DNA matches it firmly. Clone size appears in some rows only: once, few, many, or a class for an expanded clone.

J gene: TRBJ2-3; D gene: .; V gene: TRBV5-1; clone size: .; CDR3 protein: CASSFRGASSTDTQYF; CDR3 DNA: TGCGCCAGCTCTTTTAGGGGGGCCTCTAGCACAGATACGCAGTATTTT
J gene: TRBJ2-1; D gene: .; V gene: TRBV12-5; clone size: .; CDR3 protein: CASGLYRGGYNEQFF; CDR3 DNA: TGTGCTAGTGGTTTGTATCGCGGTGGGTACAATGAGCAGTTCTTC
J gene: TRBJ1-4; D gene: .; V gene: TRBV2; clone size: .; CDR3 protein: CASSVKGGNEKLFF; CDR3 DNA: TGTGCCAGCAGTGTCAAGGGTGGGAACGAAAAACTGTTTTTT
J gene: TRBJ1-4; D gene: .; V gene: TRBV5-4; clone size: .; CDR3 protein: CASSLRGSNNEKLFF; CDR3 DNA: TGTGCCAGCAGCTTGAGGGGGTCCAACAATGAAAAACTGTTTTTT
J gene: TRBJ2-3; D gene: TRBD1; V gene: TRBV14; clone size: .; CDR3 protein: CASSQPRPGTGGYTQYF; CDR3 DNA: TGTGCCAGCAGCCAACCCCGGCCCGGGACAGGGGGGTATACGCAGTATTTT
J gene: TRBJ1-2; D gene: .; V gene: TRBV15; clone size: .; CDR3 protein: CATSRQNGGPGYTF; CDR3 DNA: TGTGCCACCAGCAGACAGAACGGTGGACCTGGCTACACCTTC
J gene: TRBJ2-5; D gene: TRBD1; V gene: TRBV24-1; clone size: .; CDR3 protein: CATSDGDRVRETQYF; CDR3 DNA: TGTGCCACCAGTGACGGGGACAGGGTTAGAGAGACCCAGTACTTC
J gene: TRBJ1-2; D gene: .; V gene: TRBV30; clone size: .; CDR3 protein: CAWPSYGAPYYTF; CDR3 DNA: TGTGCCTGGCCCTCTTACGGGGCCCCTTATTACACCTTC
J gene: TRBJ1-4; D gene: .; V gene: TRBV6-1; clone size: .; CDR3 protein: CASSEASRGGEKLFF; CDR3 DNA: TGTGCCAGCAGTGAAGCAAGCAGGGGAGGAGAAAAACTGTTTTTT
J gene: TRBJ2-7; D gene: TRBD1; V gene: TRBV4-1; clone size: .; CDR3 protein: CASSQTPGTGYYEQYF; CDR3 DNA: TGCGCCAGCAGCCAGACACCCGGGACAGGGTACTACGAGCAGTACTTC
J gene: TRBJ1-2; D gene: TRBD1; V gene: TRBV28; clone size: once; CDR3 protein: CASRVGQPYGYTF; CDR3 DNA: TGTGCCAGCAGGGTGGGACAGCCCTATGGCTACACCTTC
J gene: TRBJ1-5; D gene: .; V gene: TRBV7-9; clone size: .; CDR3 protein: CASSLGPPEGSQPQHF; CDR3 DNA: TGTGCCAGCAGCTTGGGCCCGCCGGAGGGAAGTCAGCCCCAGCATTTT
J gene: TRBJ2-2; D gene: TRBD2; V gene: TRBV4-3; clone size: .; CDR3 protein: CASSPGTSGNTGELFF; CDR3 DNA: TGCGCCAGCAGCCCAGGGACTAGCGGTAACACCGGGGAGCTGTTTTTT
J gene: TRBJ1-1; D gene: TRBD1; V gene: TRBV5-5; clone size: .; CDR3 protein: CASRSDRGPVMNTEAFF; CDR3 DNA: TGTGCCAGCAGATCAGACAGGGGGCCGGTTATGAACACTGAAGCTTTCTTT
J gene: TRBJ1-1; D gene: TRBD1; V gene: TRBV29-1; clone size: .; CDR3 protein: CSAQKAVGQGFPAFF; CDR3 DNA: TGCAGCGCTCAAAAGGCGGTGGGACAGGGGTTTCCAGCTTTCTTT
J gene: TRBJ2-6; D gene: .; V gene: TRBV6-2/TRBV6-3; clone size: .; CDR3 protein: CASSYSLSRIVSGANVLTF; CDR3 DNA: TGTGCCAGCAGTTACTCGTTGTCGCGCATAGTCTCTGGGGCCAACGTCCTGACTTTC
J gene: TRBJ1-4; D gene: .; V gene: TRBV20-1; clone size: .; CDR3 protein: CSASSDRNPEKLFF; CDR3 DNA: TGCAGTGCTAGTTCCGACAGGAATCCTGAAAAACTGTTTTTT
J gene: TRBJ1-2; D gene: .; V gene: TRBV3-1/TRBV3-2; clone size: .; CDR3 protein: CASSQVIRGVYGYTF; CDR3 DNA: TGTGCCAGCAGCCAAGTTATCAGGGGCGTCTATGGCTACACCTTC
J gene: TRBJ1-2; D gene: .; V gene: TRBV5-4; clone size: .; CDR3 protein: CASSLGPTPGTTYGYTF; CDR3 DNA: TGTGCCAGCAGCTTGGGCCCGACACCCGGGACAACTTATGGCTACACCTTC
J gene: TRBJ2-3; D gene: TRBD1; V gene: TRBV6-5; clone size: few; CDR3 protein: CASQGQGHTDTQYF; CDR3 DNA: TGTGCCAGCCAAGGACAGGGGCACACAGATACGCAGTATTTT
J gene: TRBJ2-7; D gene: .; V gene: TRBV6-5; clone size: .; CDR3 protein: CASASRLRPHEQYF; CDR3 DNA: TGTGCCAGCGCATCCAGATTGCGTCCCCACGAGCAGTACTTC
J gene: TRBJ1-4; D gene: .; V gene: TRBV2; clone size: .; CDR3 protein: CASRDGVGGFKLFF; CDR3 DNA: TGTGCCAGCAGGGACGGTGTAGGCGGGTTTAAACTGTTTTTT
J gene: TRBJ1-1; D gene: .; V gene: TRBV27; clone size: .; CDR3 protein: CASGREAFF; CDR3 DNA: TGTGCCAGCGGTCGTGAAGCTTTCTTT
J gene: TRBJ1-2; D gene: .; V gene: TRBV4-3; clone size: .; CDR3 protein: CASSQAPGGAYGYTF; CDR3 DNA: TGCGCCAGCAGCCAAGCGCCCGGTGGGGCCTATGGCTACACCTTC
J gene: TRBJ2-5; D gene: .; V gene: TRBV4-1; clone size: .; CDR3 protein: CASSQDWGPKETQYF; CDR3 DNA: TGCGCCAGCAGCCAAGATTGGGGACCGAAAGAGACCCAGTACTTC
J gene: TRBJ1-1; D gene: TRBD1; V gene: TRBV10-1; clone size: once; CDR3 protein: CASSPQGYRTEAFF; CDR3 DNA: TGCGCCAGCAGCCCACAGGGGTATCGCACTGAAGCTTTCTTT
J gene: TRBJ1-4; D gene: .; V gene: TRBV4-1; clone size: .; CDR3 protein: CASSHDGGREKLFF; CDR3 DNA: TGCGCCAGCAGCCACGACGGGGGGCGTGAAAAACTGTTTTTT
J gene: TRBJ2-1; D gene: TRBD2; V gene: TRBV3-1/TRBV3-2; clone size: .; CDR3 protein: CASSHTSGGNEQFF; CDR3 DNA: TGTGCCAGCAGCCACACTAGCGGTGGGAATGAGCAGTTCTTC
J gene: TRBJ1-1; D gene: .; V gene: TRBV14; clone size: .; CDR3 protein: CASSPRDTEAFF; CDR3 DNA: TGTGCCAGCAGCCCCCGGGACACTGAAGCTTTCTTT
J gene: TRBJ2-5; D gene: .; V gene: TRBV7-8; clone size: .; CDR3 protein: CASSLADSGGTQYF; CDR3 DNA: TGTGCCAGCAGCTTAGCGGATTCTGGAGGCACCCAGTACTTC
J gene: TRBJ2-2; D gene: TRBD2; V gene: TRBV5-1; clone size: .; CDR3 protein: CASGVGSGPPTGELFF; CDR3 DNA: TGCGCCAGCGGGGTTGGTAGCGGGCCTCCCACCGGGGAGCTGTTTTTT
J gene: TRBJ2-5; D gene: TRBD2; V gene: TRBV7-2; clone size: .; CDR3 protein: CASSFLAGGPQETQYF; CDR3 DNA: TGTGCCAGCAGCTTTTTAGCGGGGGGGCCCCAAGAGACCCAGTACTTC